This T cell receptor beta chain was sequenced for a study of human T cells and chemical hapten exposure. For the study at large: 2% DPC applied to a 2 cm by 2 cm arm area sensitized donors. Study results and caveats: The formation of large CDR3 similarity clusters by expanded TCRs significantly exceeded that of controls. There was a positive correlation between PT1 expanded TCR counts and patch test score.

In the study's own analysis: Individual samples carried between 23,224 and 690,600 TCRs, with 85,000 to 100,000 as the median. TCRdb analysed the RACE reads with MiXCR anew, one entry per CDR3 protein. The V and J calls and clone size come from TCRdb's table, not from the authors' own analysis. The sample yields about 70,000 distinct CDR3 sequences, about 8% seen once. This clonotype was found many times. Its matching antigen is unknown. Noted time point: patch test 2, 6 weeks after DPC sensitization. As for treatment: therapeutic diphenylcyclopropenone sensitization with weekly scalp DPC. The origin of this receptor is a woman between 45 and 65 years old with alopecia areata. Some clones in this sample may be carry-over from other donors' samples. This specimen was whole blood, taken in connection with sensitization to the hapten diphenylcyclopropenone (DPC).

CDR3 region: CSVRTSGNEQYF. CDR3 in DNA: TGCAGCGTCCGGACTAGCGGGAACGAGCAGTACTTC. The chain employs TRBV29-1 and TRBJ2-7; 12 bases map to TRBD2. The CDR3 is 12 amino acids. Germline V CDR1 and CDR2: SQVTM, ANQGSEA. The ends lost 6 bases at V and 5 bases at J; junction bases unmatched: 2.